This T cell receptor beta chain was retrieved from a study of CD8+ T cells in alopecia areata. Overall study results and limits: Clonality was higher in lesional than normal scalp, especially in alopecia totalis/universalis. Unlike in mice, where it was clearer, TCR sharing across patients was less clear, possibly HLA-related. The treated group had a single nonresponder, limiting CD8+ expansion-response conclusions.

CDR1 and CDR2 from the germline V gene are SQVTM and ANQGSEA. CDR3 size: 14 residues. V was shortened by 3 bases and J by 9 bases, with 20 bases between the two germline ends. This clone was seen a few times. Its target is unknown. Extraction of RNA preceded its reverse transcription into cDNA, which served as the sequencing template. Sequencing used immunoSEQ multiplex PCR; TCRdb keeps in-frame clones, though not all of them. This table has around 270,000 clones, nearly 60% appearing once. Treatment meaning: oral pan-JAK inhibitor, 5-10 mg twice daily. This clonotype was obtained from a human donor with alopecia areata. This sample comprised CD4+ T cells sorted from blood, obtained at week 24, from a patient treated with tofacitinib. The rearrangement joins TRBV29-1 to TRBJ1-2; possible D gene TRBD1, 6 bases. The CDR3 DNA reads TGCAGCGTTGATGTAGAGGGGGTCGGTCAGCGCTACACCTTC. The encoded protein is CSVDVEGVGQRYTF.